This T cell receptor (beta chain) emerged from a study of Graves' ophthalmopathy and Graves' hyperthyroidism. This clonotype was recorded many times. Reliance was placed on clinical symptoms, serum thyroxine, TRAb, thyroid ultrasound and orbital computed tomography for diagnosis. V was trimmed by 7 bases and J by 3 bases, leaving 19 bases between them. CDR3 length: 15 residues. Germline V gives CDR1 MDHEN, CDR2 SYDVKM. Beta-chain TCR CDR3 regions were amplified from RNA transcripts. RT-PCR in the first round used HTBI primers; a second-round multiplex PCR followed. One entry per CDR3 protein results from TCRdb running MiXCR on the multiplex PCR reads. This sample has more than 300,000 distinct CDR3 sequences, with about 18% found just once.

The receptor's source is an adult woman with stable Graves' hyperthyroidism. Source material: peripheral blood. The chain couples TRBV28 to TRBJ2-7; D possibly matches TRBD1 or TRBD2 (5 bases each). DNA for the CDR3: TGTGCCAGCAAGGATCTTGAGGGGCTCCACTACGAGCAGTACTTC. It is translated as CASKDLEGLHYEQYF.